One and the same sample provided the 24 T cell receptor beta chains below, sequenced in a study of regulatory T cells in long-lasting Graves disease. The TCR beta library used iRepertoire HTBI primers with Arm-PCR amplification of CDR3. TCRdb redid the calling of the multiplex PCR reads with MiXCR, one entry per CDR3 protein. The sample records 450,000 or so distinct CDR3 sequences, 20% to 25% being singletons. As to time point: persistent/refractory GD, antithyroid drugs over 5 years with positive TRAb. RNA from PBMCs was the source of the TCR library. Sequencing was performed on peripheral blood mononuclear cells (PBMCs), taken when the disease was refractory, from a patient treated with antithyroid drugs. These receptor sequences come from a female donor with Graves disease.

This clonotype showed up just a few times. The chain employs TRBV5-1 and TRBJ2-4, with D possibly being TRBD1 or TRBD2 (5 bases each). V was cut by 0 bases and J by 4 bases, with 14 bases left in between. CDR1 and CDR2 (germline): SGHRS, YFSETQ. The CDR3 covers 16 residues. The CDR3 nucleotides are TGCGCCAGCAGCTTGGGTTTGGGGGACGGTAAAAACATTCAGTACTTC. This sequence encodes CASSLGLGDGKNIQYF.

This clonotype was seen repeatedly, ten times or more. This chain links TRBV7-9 with TRBJ2-7; D might be TRBD1 (6 bases). V lost 3 bases and J lost 6, with 15 bases in between. The CDR3 is made up of 14 amino acids. CDR1 is SEHNR and CDR2 is FQNEAQ in the germline V gene (reference sequence). CDR3 DNA sequence: TGTGCCAGCAGCTTGGGATCCGACAGGCGCGAGCAGTACTTC. Protein product: CASSLGSDRREQYF.

About this clonotype itself: Mismatch with germline at one junction end may stem from a read error. The genes are TRBV28 and TRBJ2-6; tentatively, D is TRBD2 (6 bases). Germline CDR1 MDHEN, CDR2 SYDVKM. This CDR3 spans 17 amino acids. The CDR3 protein is CASGSTYQGGGANILTF. The CDR3 DNA is TGTGCCAGCGGTTCCACTTACCAGGGTGGCGGGGCCAACATCCTGACTTTC. The full variable domain, with the rest looked up from reference TRBV28 and TRBJ2-6, is DVKVTQSSRYLVKRTGEKVFLECVQDMDHENMFWYRQDPGLGLRLIYFSYDVKMKEKGDIPEGYSVSREKKERFSLILESASTNQTSMYLCASGSTYQGGGANILTFGAGSRLTVL.

V usage is TRBV19 and J usage is TRBJ2-2, with 9 bases identical to TRBD1. The germline CDR1 and CDR2 sequences are LNHDA and SQIVND (reference sequence). The CDR3 runs 16 residues. With V trimmed by 5 bases and J by 6 bases, 10 bases remained unmatched. The CDR3 loop is CASSPFRDRVSGELFF. Written as DNA, the CDR3 is TGTGCCAGTAGTCCATTTAGGGACAGGGTTTCCGGGGAGCTGTTTTTT.

As to this clonotype: With a much larger clone just one base away, this may be a read error. The rearrangement links TRBV7-2 to TRBJ1-2; TRBD1 matches 7 bases. The germline gives CDR1 SGHTA, CDR2 FQGNSA. The CDR3 length is 16 residues. The CDR3 sequence is CASSLVAGTANYSYTF. CDR3 DNA sequence: TGTGCCAGCAGCTTAGTTGCCGGGACAGCGAACTATAGCTACACCTTC.

The rearrangement links TRBV14 to TRBJ2-7, with D perhaps given as TRBD1 or TRBD2 (5 bases each). The length of the CDR3 is 16 residues. Deletions cut 4 bases from V and 5 bases from J, with 21 bases between. Germline assignment: CDR1 SGHDN and CDR2 FVKESK. CDR3 region: CASSLSLLGERNEQYF. In DNA form, the CDR3 reads TGTGCCAGCAGCCTATCCCTATTGGGGGAGAGGAACGAGCAGTACTTC.

This clonotype was detected many times. The J gene is TRBJ2-7, the V gene TRBV15; 12 positions match TRBD2. The CDR3 is 12 residues long. With 6 bases clipped from V and 11 bases from J, the junction kept 5 bases outside the gene matches. Per germline, CDR1 LNHNV and CDR2 YYDKDF (reference sequence). CDR3 in DNA: TGTGCCACCAGGACTAGCGGGAGAGGCAAGTACTTC. This encodes CATRTSGRGKYF. The complete variable domain, with remaining parts taken from reference TRBV15 and TRBJ2-7, reads DAMVIQNPRYQVTQFGKPVTLSCSQTLNHNVMYWYQQKSSQAPKLLFHYYDKDFNNEADTPDNFQSRRPNTSFCFLDIRSPGLGDTAMYLCATRTSGRGKYFGPGTRLTVT.

This clonotype was seen repeatedly, ten times or more. The V call is TRBV20-1, the J call TRBJ2-7; no clear D gene. Germline V gene sequence: CDR1 DFQATT, CDR2 SNEGSKA (reference sequence). This CDR3 is built from 11 residues. The ends were cut back, 3 bases at V and 4 bases at J, with 7 bases in the middle. This chain's CDR3 is CSAREGYEQYF. CDR3 DNA: TGCAGTGCTAGGGAAGGGTACGAGCAGTACTTC.

In this sample, this clonotype turned up many times. The rearrangement joins TRBV10-3 to TRBJ1-3; D gene uncertain. Trimming removed 8 bases from V and 4 bases from J, with 9 bases in between. Germline V gene data show CDR1 as ENHRY and CDR2 as SYGVKD. The CDR3 has 12 amino acids. CDR3 protein: CAIFARGNTIYF. CDR3 bases: TGTGCCATCTTCGCCCGGGGAAACACCATATATTTT.

This clonotype came up a few times. The chain employs TRBV2 and TRBJ1-2; D is undetermined. V shed 4 bases and J shed 0 bases, with 6 bases lying between them. From germline, CDR1 is SNHLY and CDR2 FYNNEI. This CDR3 comprises 13 residues. The CDR3 bases are TGTGCCAGCAGTGTTAATGCTAACTATGGCTACACCTTC. This translates into CASSVNANYGYTF. The full variable domain, in which reference TRBV2 and TRBJ1-2 provide the parts outside the CDR3, is EPEVTQTPSHQVTQMGQEVILRCVPISNHLYFYWYRQILGQKVEFLVSFYNNEISEKSEIFDDQFSVERPDGSNFTLKIRSTKLEDSAMYFCASSVNANYGYTFGSGTRLTVV.

The rearrangement joins TRBV19 to TRBJ2-5, with D perhaps assigned TRBD1 or TRBD2 (5 bases each). The V gene lost 7 bases and the J gene lost 7 bases, with 19 bases spanning the gap. CDR3 length: 14 amino acids. CDR1 and CDR2 from the germline V gene are LNHDA and SQIVND (reference sequence). CDR3 in amino acids: CASTPDRGLGTQYF. Written as DNA, the CDR3 is TGTGCCAGTACCCCGGACCGGGGCCTTGGGACCCAGTACTTC.

Ten or more counts support this clonotype. The chain joins TRBV28 to TRBJ2-5, with 7 bases aligning to TRBD1. J was trimmed by 9 bases and V by 5 bases; bases with no gene match: 9. The germline V gene has CDR1 MDHEN and CDR2 SYDVKM. The CDR3 covers 13 residues. CDR3 in amino acids: CASSLLDRVAQYF. In DNA form, the CDR3 reads TGTGCCAGCAGTCTACTTGACAGGGTTGCCCAGTACTTC. Using reference TRBV28 and TRBJ2-5 for the parts outside the CDR3, the full variable domain is DVKVTQSSRYLVKRTGEKVFLECVQDMDHENMFWYRQDPGLGLRLIYFSYDVKMKEKGDIPEGYSVSREKKERFSLILESASTNQTSMYLCASSLLDRVAQYFGPGTRLLVL.

The chain links TRBV3-1 to TRBJ2-5; TRBD1 matches at 8 bases. Per the germline V gene, CDR1 is LGHDT and CDR2 is YNNKEL (reference sequence). The CDR3 covers 22 residues. V shed 8 bases, J shed 5 bases, and the junction held 34 bases outside the gene matches. This CDR3 reads CASLTRGETGDRSGGSWETQYF. The CDR3 region has the DNA TGTGCCAGCTTAACGAGAGGGGAGACGGGGGACAGGTCTGGAGGTAGTTGGGAGACCCAGTACTTC.

This clonotype was recorded at least ten times. V and J are TRBV27 and TRBJ1-5; possibly TRBD1 for D (6 bases). Germline CDR1 and CDR2: MNHEY and SMNVEV (reference sequence). Trimming removed 4 bases from V and 3 bases from J, with 13 bases in between. This CDR3 has 15 residues. CDR3 loop: CASSSLGGNNQPQHF. The CDR3 DNA sequence: TGTGCCAGCAGTTCTCTCGGGGGCAACAATCAGCCCCAGCATTTT.

V usage is TRBV2 and J usage is TRBJ1-1; TRBD1 might be the D (5 bases). The germline V and J ends were trimmed by 6 bases and 7 bases, with 12 bases remaining between them. The CDR3 totals 12 residues. Germline assignment: CDR1 SNHLY and CDR2 FYNNEI. CDR3 sequence (DNA): TGTGCCAGCAGAGGGGCAGCCCGTGAAGCTTTCTTT. This translates into CASRGAAREAFF.

This sequence joins TRBV4-3 and TRBJ1-2; tentative D call: TRBD1 (6 bases). This CDR3 region has 16 residues. V was trimmed by 0 bases and J by 0 bases, leaving 11 bases between them. From germline, CDR1 is LGHNA and CDR2 YSLEER. In nucleotides, the CDR3 is TGCGCCAGCAGCCAAGATTCGGGGGCCACTAACTATGGCTACACCTTC. It codes for CASSQDSGATNYGYTF.

This sequence joins TRBV10-3 and TRBJ1-5; weak D call: TRBD1 (5 bases). V was trimmed by 2 bases and J by 5 bases, leaving 7 bases between them. Germline V gives CDR1 ENHRY, CDR2 SYGVKD. This CDR3 contains 13 residues. The CDR3 nucleotides read TGTGCCATCAGTGAGGGCAGGGATCAGCCCCAGCATTTT. This codes for CAISEGRDQPQHF.

This clonotype was counted only a few times. The V and J genes are TRBV28 and TRBJ1-4; weak D call: TRBD1 (5 bases). Germline lookup yields CDR1 MDHEN and CDR2 SYDVKM. V shed 3 bases and J shed 10 bases, with 15 bases lying between them. The length of the CDR3 is 14 residues. CDR3 bases: TGTGCCAGCAGTTTTATCCTGGGTGGGGGAAAACTGTTTTTT. This gives the protein CASSFILGGGKLFF.

This clonotype was counted only a few times. J is TRBJ2-2 and V is TRBV25-1; possibly TRBD1 for D (5 bases). With 5 bases removed from V and 7 bases from J, the gap between germline ends came to 11 bases. In germline, CDR1 is MGHDK, CDR2 SYGVNS. CDR3 size: 13 residues. The CDR3 loop is CASSQAGNGELFF. In DNA form, the CDR3 reads TGTGCCAGCAGTCAGGCAGGGAACGGGGAGCTGTTTTTT.

This clonotype appeared many times. In DNA form, the CDR3 reads TGTGCCAGCAAACCGGGACAGGGCCTGAGTGAGCAGTACTTC. Translated, it gives CASKPGQGLSEQYF. V and J are TRBV28 and TRBJ2-7; 9 nucleotides agree with TRBD1. The CDR3 contains 14 residues. CDR1 is MDHEN, CDR2 SYDVKM, per germline. V trimming: 7 bases; J trimming: 7 bases; junction bases outside the gene matches: 11.

This clonotype showed up many times. The V call is TRBV7-2, the J call TRBJ2-2, with a possible D match to TRBD2 (7 bases). This CDR3 is 16 amino acids long. Germline loops: CDR1 SGHTA, CDR2 FQGNSA. The V and J ends lost 5 bases and 0 bases respectively, with 13 bases between them. The CDR3 coding sequence is TGTGCCAGCAGCAAAGGGGGGGGACCGAACACCGGGGAGCTGTTTTTT. Its translation: CASSKGGGPNTGELFF.

This clonotype was recorded a few times. The chain carries TRBV10-3 and TRBJ2-7; the match to TRBD1 covers 9 bases. J was trimmed by 2 bases and V by 6 bases; bases with no gene match: 5. Germline lookup yields CDR1 ENHRY and CDR2 SYGVKD. The CDR3 consists of 14 residues. This CDR3 is CAIRGTGQTYEQYF. CDR3 in DNA: TGTGCCATCAGGGGGACAGGGCAAACCTACGAGCAGTACTTC.

V gene TRBV7-2 combines with J gene TRBJ2-3; no clear D gene. The CDR3 spans 17 residues. Trimming shortened V by 1 base and J by 0 bases, and 14 bases separated the two germline ends. Germline V gene data show CDR1 as SGHTA and CDR2 as FQGNSA. The CDR3 coding sequence is TGTGCCAGCAGCTTAGGATTGTGGGCATCTAGCACAGATACGCAGTATTTT. The encoded protein is CASSLGLWASSTDTQYF.

Remarks on this clonotype: A read error is possible here, since a much larger clone lies one base away. The V gene is TRBV28, the J gene TRBJ2-2; D might be TRBD2 (5 bases). The length of the CDR3 is 17 residues. Germline-derived CDR1 and CDR2 are MDHEN and SYDVKM. In nucleotides, the CDR3 is TGTGCCAGCAGCCTAATAGACGTTTCATCGAACACCGGGAAGCTGTTTTTT. Translation gives CASSLIDVSSNTGKLFF.